The source of this TCR beta chain is a study of cytomegalovirus exposure and HLA in healthy donors. Study in general: There were 90 million to 140 million unique TCR beta sequences, drawn from about 200 million T cells, in an earlier analysis.

Comment on this clone: What it binds is unknown.

All the people who gave samples were healthy bone marrow donors. General study results and limits: Per a later analysis, HLA-associated TCR beta chains showed more clonal expansion than other, equally common TCR beta chains.

The CDR3 contains 14 residues. CDR1 KGHSH and CDR2 LQKENI come from the germline V gene. V dropped 3 bases and J dropped 7; count of bases not matched to a gene: 6. Researchers ran the PCR with 60 Vbeta and 13 Jbeta primers. Data came from immunoSEQ multiplex PCR; TCRdb stores just in-frame clones and leaves some out. The sample includes 150,000 to 200,000 clones, roughly 65% of them seen just once. The sequenced sample consisted of PBMCs. The source is a man between 18 and 29 years old in good health and CMV-seropositive. V gene TRBV18 combines with J gene TRBJ1-1; 9 bases map to TRBD1. The CDR3 here is CASSPRQGENEAFF. As DNA, the CDR3 is TGTGCCAGCTCACCTAGACAGGGGGAAAATGAAGCTTTCTTT.